This T cell receptor (beta chain) was captured in a study of neurological immune-mediated disorders. Overall study findings and caveats: The multiple sclerosis repertoire cluster had no clinical or MRI feature associated with it.

This CDR3 has 15 residues. Per germline, CDR1 SGHTA and CDR2 FQGNSA. Deletions cut 1 base from V and 0 bases from J, with 10 bases between. Preparation of the unsorted libraries drew on 2 million PBMCs stored at -80 C. At least ten counts were recorded for this clonotype. What it binds is unknown. It was by 5'RACE with 10-nucleotide random UMIs that the cDNA was made. TCRdb re-analysed the 5' RACE reads in MiXCR, keeping a single row per CDR3 protein. The sample records some 76,000 distinct CDR3 sequences, 2.5% to 3.5% being singletons. The chain carries TRBV7-2 and TRBJ2-7; D unresolved. Sequencing was performed on PBMCs. The receptor was derived from a woman in her fifties or sixties with multiple sclerosis. This CDR3 is CASSLGVGFSYEQYF. The CDR3 DNA reads TGTGCCAGCAGCTTAGGTGTGGGATTCTCCTACGAGCAGTACTTC.